This entry describes one T cell receptor beta chain. There are a few counts of this clonotype. The specificity of this receptor is unknown. No much larger clonotype is one base removed from it; base qualities were not supplied. The sample originates from a study of vaccination and CD4 T cells after COVID-19 (dated by TCRdb to 2022 to 2024). Looking at the study overall: Convalescent patients had a positive SARS-CoV-2 result on nasal swab PCR, and of these patients, about ten had mild disease and one had severe disease. In under 13 COVID-19 convalescent patients and a few infection-naive healthy vaccine recipients, researchers compared the spike-specific CD4+ TCR repertoire from before mRNA vaccination with the repertoire from after. The cultures were stimulated with overlapping spike peptide pools from SARS-CoV-2 and from the common cold coronaviruses HCoV-NL63, HCoV-OC43 and HCoV-229E. Post-COVID blood samples from convalescent patients were collected a median of around 100 days after diagnosis, with a range of roughly 30 to 170 days. Post-vaccine blood samples were collected a median of approximately 72 days after the second vaccine dose, ranging from 14 to 241 days. Two doses of either the Pfizer-BioNTech BNT162b2 vaccine (n=8) or the Moderna mRNA-1273 vaccine (n=2) were administered to participants. The convalescent cohort comprised six males and four females, including two Hispanic individuals, seven Caucasians, two Asians and one multiracial person. Control cultures used a CEFX viral epitope pool as positive control, an HIV-1 Nef peptide pool as negative control, or no peptide. What the authors observed across the whole study: In convalescent patients, nearly all vaccine-specific clones (304 of 307) were found to be mono-reactive for SARS-CoV-2 spike rather than cross-reactive with common cold coronaviruses. The number of convalescent patients in the study was relatively small, and the study did not examine early timepoints following natural infection. In convalescent patients, a median around 90% of post-vaccine SARS-CoV-2-reactive clones were detected only after vaccination, and vaccine-specific priming was suggested by this finding. The median count of SARS-CoV-2-reactive clonotypes went up from 20 to 25 after infection to 35 to 40 after vaccination, although the change was not significant.

The CDR3 measures 16 amino acids from cysteine to phenylalanine. The sequence is cut down to CDR3 DNA, 48 bases in frame from base 1. The V end gives up 5 bases and the J end 5 bases, leaving 11 bases in the junction not matched to a gene. For CDR1 and CDR2, the germline V gene lists MDHEN and SYDVKM. The treatment or condition tag for this specimen amounts to: roughly 10-day PBMC culture with coronavirus spike peptide pools or control peptides (ViraFEST assay). The ViraFEST assay, used in the study, expanded antigen-specific T cells with peptide pools and then identified the expanded clonotypes through TCR sequencing. The positive SARS-CoV-2 PCR tests of the convalescent patients were dated from March to December 2020, before the Alpha, Beta and Delta variants emerged in the United States. Each well held under 2.5 million PBMCs cultured in IMDM containing roughly 5.5% human AB serum and approximately 9.8 IU/ml IL-2, with about 9.4 ug/ml peptide pools added. Half of the culture medium was replaced with fresh IL-2-containing medium on days 3 and 7. CD4+ T cells were isolated after around ten days of culture through negative selection using the EasySep CD4+ T cell isolation kit. PBMCs were separated from whole blood using Ficoll-Paque Plus gradient centrifugation and then either used fresh or cryopreserved at -140C. Culture conditions were generally each tested in triplicate wells.

Library preparation was by PCR. At the Johns Hopkins FTIC core, DNA from the cultured CD4+ T cells underwent TCR sequencing with the Oncomine TCR Beta short-read assay. Genomic DNA was extracted from the cultured CD4+ T cells with the QIAamp micro DNA kit. Oncomine TCR Beta libraries from cultured CD4+ T cells were pooled using unique dual indexes and sequenced on an Illumina iSeq 100. On the authors' methods: Non-productive sequences were removed, and CDR3s not starting with C, not ending with F or W, or shorter than 7 amino acids were discarded. The MANAFEST web application was used to identify antigen-specific clonotypes by comparing peptide-stimulated wells against reference wells and other culture wells. An FDR below 0.05, an odds ratio above 5, and a productive frequency above 0.1% in at least two of three replicate wells were required for clones to be considered positive. A clonotype was classed as cross-reactive if the clonotype showed significant expansion both in SARS-CoV-2 spike wells and in at least one common cold coronavirus spike condition. Levenshtein distances (stringdist) and unrooted phylogenetic trees (ape) in R version 3.6.1 were used to assess CDR3 homology. In-frame beta chains were kept once TCRdb had trimmed the public reads at Q25 with fastp and called clones with MiXCR. For every CDR3 protein sequence, its rows merge into one entry that carries the most common genes and DNA. None of the V and J calls come from the authors' own analysis; TCRdb made them. Recorded for this sample are 15,000 or so distinct CDR3 sequences; under 80% of them occurred a single time. Of the sample, approximately 12% is held by the ten largest clones.

The rearrangement joined TRBV28 to TRBJ2-3, with 9 central nucleotides matching TRBD1. This sequence originates from a human donor who had recovered from COVID-19. Material for sequencing was CD4+ T cells from blood, cultured in vitro. The CDR3 is CASSLGRTGGEDTQYF. The DNA reads as follows: TGTGCCAGCAGTCTCGGCCGAACAGGGGGCGAAGATACGCAGTATTTT.